This TCR beta chain was captured by sequencing in a study of shared clonotypes between healthy human individuals. This CDR3 comprises 16 residues. Trimming took 5 bases from V and 6 from J; bases not matched to a gene: 8. Germline V gene data show CDR1 as SSHAT and CDR2 as FNYEAQ (reference sequence). Measured with immunoSEQ multiplex PCR; TCRdb has only the in-frame clones, and not every one. The data hold some 530,000 clones, with more than 65% observed a single time. The sequence was obtained from a woman in her thirties or forties in good health. Some clones in this sample may be carry-over from other donors' samples. The V gene is TRBV7-7, the J gene TRBJ2-3, with 13 positions matching TRBD2. Input material: PBMCs. CDR3 DNA: TGTGCCAGCAGCAAGGGACTAGCGGGGTCAGGGGATACGCAGTATTTT. Translation: CASSKGLAGSGDTQYF. Full variable domain (missing parts from reference TRBV7-7 and TRBJ2-3): GAGVSQSPRYKVTKRGQDVTLRCDPISSHATLYWYQQALGQGPEFLTYFNYEAQPDKSGLPSDRFSAERPEGSISTLTIQRTEQRDSAMYRCASSKGLAGSGDTQYFGPGTRLTVL.